A selection of T cell receptor beta chains follows, all from one sample in a study of spatial heterogeneity in lung cancer. Via MiXCR, TCRdb re-called the 5' RACE reads, giving one row per CDR3 protein. The sample lists around 95,000 distinct CDR3 sequences, 3.5% to 5% occurring once. Material: lung tumor tissue, obtained at surgery. Receptors were obtained from a male donor with early-stage non-small cell lung cancer. The CDR3 runs from the conserved cysteine through the conserved F or W. A D gene is named only where the DNA matches it firmly. Some rows mark clone size as missing; the rest say once, few, many or name a class of expanded clone.

D gene	V gene	clone size	J gene	CDR3 DNA	CDR3 protein
NA	TRBV20-1	NA	TRBJ2-3	TGCAGTGCTAGTGTGCCCCATACCCTCCGGGGCTCCCTAGATACGCAGTATTTT	CSASVPHTLRGSLDTQYF
NA	TRBV2	few	TRBJ1-6	TGTGCCAGCTGGGACGGCAGCTCCTATAATTCACCCCTCCACTTT	CASWDGSSYNSPLHF
NA	TRBV6-6	NA	TRBJ2-1	TGTGCCAGCAGCCGGGAGTTAGGGAACAATGAGCAGTTCTTC	CASSRELGNNEQFF
NA	TRBV7-9	NA	TRBJ2-1	TGTGCCAGCAGCCGTTGGGAGAACTACAATGAGCAGTTCTTC	CASSRWENYNEQFF
NA	TRBV10-3	many	TRBJ1-1	TGTGCCATCCGGGACGGGAACACTGAAGCTTTCTTT	CAIRDGNTEAFF
TRBD1	TRBV5-1	NA	TRBJ1-1	TGCGCCAGCAGCGGGGGACAGGGCACGTTGACTGAAGCTTTCTTT	CASSGGQGTLTEAFF
TRBD2	TRBV20-1	few	TRBJ2-7	TGCAGTGCTAGAGATCCAGCGGGGACGTCCGAGCAGTACTTC	CSARDPAGTSEQYF
NA	TRBV20-1	NA	TRBJ2-1	TGCAGTGCTGCGGGGACCCTGTACAATGAGCAGTTCTTC	CSAAGTLYNEQFF
NA	TRBV12-3/TRBV12-4	many	TRBJ2-1	TGTGCCAGCACGTCCCGAGGGACTTACAATGAGCAGTTCTTC	CASTSRGTYNEQFF
NA	TRBV18	many	TRBJ2-1	TGTGCCAGCTCACCAAAGACTAACCCCTACAATGAGCAGTTCTTC	CASSPKTNPYNEQFF
NA	TRBV6-2/TRBV6-3	few	TRBJ2-2	TGTGCCAGCAGGTTCTGGGGGAGGTTACGCACCGGGGAGCTGTTTTTT	CASRFWGRLRTGELFF
TRBD2	TRBV3-1	NA	TRBJ2-2	TGTGCCAGCAGCCCTTACCTAGCGGGAGACACCGGGGAGCTGTTTTTT	CASSPYLAGDTGELFF
NA	TRBV29-1	many	TRBJ1-2	TGCAGCGTTCTCCAGGGGTTCGATGGCTACACCTTC	CSVLQGFDGYTF
NA	TRBV5-5	many	TRBJ1-2	TGTGCCAGCAGCTTGGGAGGGATCTATGGCTACACCTTC	CASSLGGIYGYTF
NA	TRBV21-1	many	TRBJ2-3	TGTGCCAGCAGCAAAGGGAATGTTTTGGATACGCAGTATTTT	CASSKGNVLDTQYF
NA	TRBV6-5	many	TRBJ2-2	TGTGCCAGCAGTTCCGGGGCGGACACCGGGGAGCTGTTTTTT	CASSSGADTGELFF
TRBD2	TRBV7-2	many	TRBJ2-2	TGTGCCAGCAGCATGGGACTAGCGGGAGTTTTCACCGGGGAGCTGTTTTTT	CASSMGLAGVFTGELFF
NA	TRBV2	many	TRBJ2-7	TGTGCCAGCAGACAGGGCCCATCCTACGAGCAGTACTTC	CASRQGPSYEQYF
NA	TRBV6-5	many	TRBJ2-7	TGTGCCAGCAGCAGATACCCCCCCGACCACCTAATTCCGGTAGAGCAGTACTTC	CASSRYPPDHLIPVEQYF
NA	TRBV28	many	TRBJ1-6	TGTGCCAGCAGTCAAGAAACAGTTTCACCCCTCCACTTT	CASSQETVSPLHF
NA	TRBV28	many	TRBJ2-7	TGTGCCAGCCGCGGAAAAACCTACGAGCAGTACTTC	CASRGKTYEQYF
TRBD2	TRBV3-1	many	TRBJ2-2	TGTGCCAGCAGCCAAGATACAGGGGCCGGGACTAGCGGGAGGAACACCGGGGAGCTGTTTTTT	CASSQDTGAGTSGRNTGELFF
NA	TRBV5-1	many	TRBJ2-3	TGCGCCAGCAAAACGGCGGGGAGCACAGATACGCAGTATTTT	CASKTAGSTDTQYF
NA	TRBV6-6	many	TRBJ2-7	TGTGCCAGCAGTTATGATGGGACCCCCCCAACCCAGTACTTC	CASSYDGTPPTQYF
NA	TRBV6-5	many	TRBJ1-6	TGTGCCAGCAGCTCGCCCTACGGTGTCTTCTCACCCCTCCACTTT	CASSSPYGVFSPLHF
NA	TRBV5-4	many	TRBJ1-1	TGTGCCAGCAGCCTAGCTGAGGGCGGCACTGAAGCTTTCTTT	CASSLAEGGTEAFF
NA	TRBV5-1	many	TRBJ1-6	TGCGCCAGCAGCTTGGTTGTAGATTCACCCCTCCACTTT	CASSLVVDSPLHF
NA	TRBV6-2/TRBV6-3	few	TRBJ1-5	TGTGCCAGCAGTTTTCCGGATCTGGGGGGGAATCAGCCCCAGCATTTT	CASSFPDLGGNQPQHF
TRBD1	TRBV7-9	few	TRBJ2-2	TGTGCCAGCAGCTTATCGCCAGGGGGCCTTGCCGGGGAGCTGTTTTTT	CASSLSPGGLAGELFF
NA	TRBV10-1	many	TRBJ1-5	TGCGCCAGCAGTATTAGGGACAGCAATCAGCCCCAGCATTTT	CASSIRDSNQPQHF
NA	TRBV27	NA	TRBJ1-1	TGTGCCAGCAGCCTATCGGGACTAGTAAATGAAGCTTTCTTT	CASSLSGLVNEAFF
NA	TRBV11-1	many	TRBJ2-7	TGTGCCAGCAGCTTCGTAGGACAGCTTTACGAGCAGTACTTC	CASSFVGQLYEQYF
NA	TRBV7-9	many	TRBJ2-7	TGTGCCAGCAGCCCACACGCCCCCTACGAGCAGTACTTC	CASSPHAPYEQYF
TRBD1	TRBV27	many	TRBJ2-7	TGTGCCAGCAGGGACAAAAGGACAGGGTCCTACGAGCAGTACTTC	CASRDKRTGSYEQYF
NA	TRBV10-1	many	TRBJ2-3	TGCGCCAGCAGCCGGGACCAAGGCACAGATACGCAGTATTTT	CASSRDQGTDTQYF
NA	TRBV20-1	many	TRBJ2-7	TGCAGTGCTTCGGACAGTGCCTACGAGCAGTACTTC	CSASDSAYEQYF
TRBD1	TRBV5-1	many	TRBJ2-3	TGCGCCAGCAGCCCCGACAGGGCTTTTCCCTTCACAGATACGCAGTATTTT	CASSPDRAFPFTDTQYF
NA	TRBV20-1	many	TRBJ2-2	TGCAGTGCTATTACTCCGACCGGGGAGCTGTTTTTT	CSAITPTGELFF
NA	TRBV2	many	TRBJ2-3	TGTGCCAGCAGAGTAGCGAGGGGCACAGATACGCAGTATTTT	CASRVARGTDTQYF
TRBD2	TRBV11-2	few	TRBJ2-7	TGTGCCAGCAGCTTAGCCGCGGGAGGGCACTACGAGCAGTACTTC	CASSLAAGGHYEQYF
TRBD2	TRBV7-6	few	TRBJ2-7	TGTGCCAGCAGCTTAATAGCGGGGGACCCGTACGAGCAGTACTTC	CASSLIAGDPYEQYF
TRBD2	TRBV20-1	many	TRBJ2-2	TGCAGTGCTAGAGATCGGGACCTAGCGGGATTGGGTCCCGGGGAGCTGTTTTTT	CSARDRDLAGLGPGELFF
NA	TRBV5-6	many	TRBJ1-3	TGTGCCAGCAGCTCAACCGGGACGCCAGGATCTGGAAACACCATATATTTT	CASSSTGTPGSGNTIYF
NA	TRBV7-2	many	TRBJ2-3	TGTGCCGTCGTTCGTGGTACAGATACGCAGTATTTT	CAVVRGTDTQYF
TRBD1	TRBV6-5	many	TRBJ2-3	TGTGCCAGCAGTCAGCGCTCCCTTGGACAGGGGAGGACAGATACGCAGTATTTT	CASSQRSLGQGRTDTQYF
NA	TRBV3-1	many	TRBJ1-1	TGTGCCAGCAGCCAAGAAGGGGGTGAAGCTTTCTTT	CASSQEGGEAFF
NA	TRBV5-6	few	TRBJ2-5	TGTGCCAGCAGCTTGGGTGGGTGGGCCTACCAAGAGACCCAGTACTTC	CASSLGGWAYQETQYF
NA	TRBV20-1	many	TRBJ1-5	TGCAGTGCTAGAGCGGAAAGGGCCGGTCAGCCCCAGCATTTT	CSARAERAGQPQHF
NA	TRBV12-3/TRBV12-4	many	TRBJ2-5	TGTGCCAGCAGCTCAAGCGGGTACCAAGAGACCCAGTACTTC	CASSSSGYQETQYF
NA	TRBV12-3/TRBV12-4	NA	TRBJ1-2	TGTGCCAGCAGTTTAACCTTTGACCGCCCTAACTATGGCTACACCTTC	CASSLTFDRPNYGYTF